This entry lists 12 T cell receptor beta chains sequenced from one sample in a study of cytomegalovirus exposure and HLA in healthy donors. PCR employed 60 Vbeta and 13 Jbeta primers. The data were produced by immunoSEQ multiplex PCR, yet TCRdb's version contains in-frame clones alone and is incomplete. This sample has some 180,000 clones, with about 77% found just once. The material sequenced was PBMCs. Every receptor here comes from a female donor in good health and CMV-seronegative.

The genes are TRBV6-6 and TRBJ2-3; D might be TRBD2 (6 bases). CDR1 is MNHNY and CDR2 is SVGAGI in the germline V gene (reference sequence). The CDR3 totals 16 residues. V was trimmed by 7 bases and J by 2 bases, leaving 19 bases between them. The CDR3 sequence is CASNSWGVRDTDTQYF. In DNA form, the CDR3 reads TGTGCCAGCAATTCCTGGGGGGTGAGGGACACAGATACGCAGTATTTT.

The rearrangement links TRBV6-5 to TRBJ2-7; TRBD1 matches 8 bases. Germline lookup yields CDR1 MNHEY and CDR2 SVGAGI. CDR3 length equals 15 residues. V lost 6 bases, J lost 4 bases, and 11 bases stayed unmatched. The CDR3, as DNA: TGTGCCAGCAGACAAGACAGGGGCCGCAAATACGAGCAGTACTTC. The encoded protein is CASRQDRGRKYEQYF.

This chain links TRBV6-5 with TRBJ1-6; a weak D match, TRBD1 (6 bases). The ends were cut back, 7 bases at V and 9 bases at J, with 13 bases in the middle. Germline V gene sequence: CDR1 MNHEY, CDR2 SVGAGI. The CDR3 is 13 residues long. CDR3 loop: CASKAGASSPLHF. CDR3 bases: TGTGCCAGCAAAGCGGGGGCCAGTTCACCCCTCCACTTT.

This clone occurred a few times. The chain links TRBV2 to TRBJ1-6; D is undetermined. The length of the CDR3 is 13 residues. The V and J ends lost 8 bases and 4 bases respectively, with 9 bases between them. Per germline, CDR1 SNHLY and CDR2 FYNNEI. CDR3 bases: TGTGCCAGCCGCGACTGGTATAATTCACCCCTCCACTTT. Amino acids: CASRDWYNSPLHF.

This clone was recorded once. The V and J genes are TRBV2 and TRBJ1-4; 9 positions match TRBD1. The germline CDR1 and CDR2 sequences are SNHLY and FYNNEI. J gave up 8 bases and V 8 bases, and 9 bases lay outside the gene matches. The length of the CDR3 is 14 residues. For the CDR3, the DNA is TGTGCCAGCGCCTTGGACAGGGGCGACGAAAAACTGTTTTTT. This gives the protein CASALDRGDEKLFF.

This chain connects TRBV7-9 to TRBJ2-1, with D uncertain. The germline gives CDR1 SEHNR, CDR2 FQNEAQ (reference sequence). The length of the CDR3 is 17 residues. V was cut by 2 bases and J by 0 bases, with 14 bases left in between. The CDR3 reads CASSLKILVSSYNEQFF. In DNA, the CDR3 is TGTGCCAGCAGCTTAAAAATCCTAGTGAGCTCCTACAATGAGCAGTTCTTC.

The J gene is TRBJ2-1, the V gene TRBV7-2; 10 bases align to TRBD2. V was clipped by 0 bases and J by 5 bases; unmatched bases: 4. Germline CDR1 and CDR2: SGHTA and FQGNSA. The CDR3 loop spans 16 amino acids. The CDR3 coding sequence is TGTGCCAGCAGCTTAGCGACCGGGACTAGCGACAATGAGCAGTTCTTC. Its translation: CASSLATGTSDNEQFF.

Only a few counts were recorded for this clone. V and J are TRBV9 and TRBJ1-1, with D hard to call. With 3 bases removed from V and 1 base from J, the gap between germline ends came to 10 bases. The CDR3 runs to 14 residues. CDR1 SGDLS and CDR2 YYNGEE come from the germline V gene. CDR3 sequence reads: CASSDHPGNTEAFF. Here the CDR3 DNA reads TGTGCCAGCAGCGACCATCCCGGGAACACTGAAGCTTTCTTT.

The genes are TRBV13 and TRBJ1-2, with 8 bases identical to TRBD1. Germline loops: CDR1 PRHDT, CDR2 FYEKMQ (reference sequence). CDR3 length: 15 residues. V shed 4 bases, J shed 8 bases, and the junction held 12 bases outside the gene matches. CDR3 DNA: TGTGCCAGCAGCTCCACCCAGGGGGCCGTTCGGGGCTACACCTTC. Translated: CASSSTQGAVRGYTF.

The V and J genes are TRBV2 and TRBJ2-2; 7 bases agree with TRBD2. The CDR3 is 15 amino acids. Germline CDR1 is SNHLY and CDR2 is FYNNEI. After removal of 4 bases from V and 1 base from J, the junction contained 3 bases not matched to a gene. The CDR3 DNA reads TGTGCCAGCAGTGTGACGGGGGGGAACACCGGGGAGCTGTTTTTT. This sequence encodes CASSVTGGNTGELFF. Supplemented by reference TRBV2 and TRBJ2-2, the full variable domain reads EPEVTQTPSHQVTQMGQEVILRCVPISNHLYFYWYRQILGQKVEFLVSFYNNEISEKSEIFDDQFSVERPDGSNFTLKIRSTKLEDSAMYFCASSVTGGNTGELFFGEGSRLTVL.

The CDR3 spells CASSYSGRGGSYEQYF. CDR3 coding DNA: TGTGCCAGCAGTTACTCAGGACGGGGGGGTTCCTACGAGCAGTACTTC. The J gene is TRBJ2-7, the V gene TRBV6-5, with 8 bases that match TRBD2. There are 16 residues in the CDR3. Trimming at V came to 0 bases and at J to 1 base, leaving 5 bases not matched to a gene. Per germline, CDR1 MNHEY and CDR2 SVGAGI.

This rearrangement joins TRBV9 to TRBJ2-1, with 11 bases identical to TRBD2. The CDR3 length is 16 residues. V gave up 0 bases and J gave up 8 bases; unmatched junction bases: 7. Per germline, CDR1 SGDLS and CDR2 YYNGEE. CDR3 region: CASSVAPTSGGDEQFF. Here the CDR3 DNA reads TGTGCCAGCAGCGTAGCCCCCACTAGCGGGGGTGATGAGCAGTTCTTC.